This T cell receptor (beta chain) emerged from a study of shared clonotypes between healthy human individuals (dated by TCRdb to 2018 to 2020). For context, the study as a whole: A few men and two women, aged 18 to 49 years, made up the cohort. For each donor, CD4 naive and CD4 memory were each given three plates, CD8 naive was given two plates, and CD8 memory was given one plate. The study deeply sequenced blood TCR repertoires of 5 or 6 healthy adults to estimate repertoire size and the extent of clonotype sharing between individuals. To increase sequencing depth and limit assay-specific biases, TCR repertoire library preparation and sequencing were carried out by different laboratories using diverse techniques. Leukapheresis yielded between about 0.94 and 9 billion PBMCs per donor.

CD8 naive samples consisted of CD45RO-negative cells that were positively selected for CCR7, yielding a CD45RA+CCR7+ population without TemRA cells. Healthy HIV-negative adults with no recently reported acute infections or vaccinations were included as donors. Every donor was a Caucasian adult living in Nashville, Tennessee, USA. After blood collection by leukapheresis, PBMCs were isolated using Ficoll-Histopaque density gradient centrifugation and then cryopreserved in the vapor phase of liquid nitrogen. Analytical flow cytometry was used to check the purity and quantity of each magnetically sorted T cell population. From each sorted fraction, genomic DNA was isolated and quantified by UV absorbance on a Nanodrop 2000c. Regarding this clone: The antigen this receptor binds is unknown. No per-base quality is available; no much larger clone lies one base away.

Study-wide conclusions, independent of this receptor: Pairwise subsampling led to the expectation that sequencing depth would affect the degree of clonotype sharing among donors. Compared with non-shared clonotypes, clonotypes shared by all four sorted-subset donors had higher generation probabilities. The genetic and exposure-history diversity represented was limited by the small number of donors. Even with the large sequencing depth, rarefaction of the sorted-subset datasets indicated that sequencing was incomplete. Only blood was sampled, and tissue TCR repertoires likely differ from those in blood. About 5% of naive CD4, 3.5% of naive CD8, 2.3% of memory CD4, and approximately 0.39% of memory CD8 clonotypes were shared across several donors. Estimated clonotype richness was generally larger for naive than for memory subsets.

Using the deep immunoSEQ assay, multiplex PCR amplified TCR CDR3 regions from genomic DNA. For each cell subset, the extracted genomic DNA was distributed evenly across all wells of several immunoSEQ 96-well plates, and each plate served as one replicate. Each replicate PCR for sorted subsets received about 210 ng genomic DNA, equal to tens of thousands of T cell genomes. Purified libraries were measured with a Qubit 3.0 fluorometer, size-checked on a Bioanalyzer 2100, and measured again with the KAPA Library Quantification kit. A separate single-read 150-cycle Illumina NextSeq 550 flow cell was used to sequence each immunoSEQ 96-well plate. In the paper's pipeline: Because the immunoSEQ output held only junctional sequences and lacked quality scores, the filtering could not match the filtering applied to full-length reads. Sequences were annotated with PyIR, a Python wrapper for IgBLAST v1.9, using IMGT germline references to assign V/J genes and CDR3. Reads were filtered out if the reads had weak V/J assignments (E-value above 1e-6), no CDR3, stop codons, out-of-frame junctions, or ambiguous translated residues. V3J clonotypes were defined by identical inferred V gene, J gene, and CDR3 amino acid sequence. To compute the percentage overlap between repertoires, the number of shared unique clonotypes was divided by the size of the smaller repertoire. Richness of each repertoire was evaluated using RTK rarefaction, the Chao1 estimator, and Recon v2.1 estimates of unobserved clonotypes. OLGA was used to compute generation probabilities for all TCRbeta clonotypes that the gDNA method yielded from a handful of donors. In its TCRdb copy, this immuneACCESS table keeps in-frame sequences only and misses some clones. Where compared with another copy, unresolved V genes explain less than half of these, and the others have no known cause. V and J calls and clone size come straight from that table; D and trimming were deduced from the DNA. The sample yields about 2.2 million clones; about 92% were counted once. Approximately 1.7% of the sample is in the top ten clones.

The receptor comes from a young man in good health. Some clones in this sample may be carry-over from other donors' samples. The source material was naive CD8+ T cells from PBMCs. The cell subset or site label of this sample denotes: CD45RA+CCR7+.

The nucleotides are TGTGCCAGCAGTGGGGGACTTCGCTTCTCCTACAATGAGCAGTTCTTC. This translates into CASSGGLRFSYNEQFF. The rearrangement combines TRBV6-4 with TRBJ2-1, and TRBD2 may be the D gene, going by 6 matching bases. The germline V gene yields MRHNA for CDR1 and SNTAGT for CDR2. Including the terminal cysteine and phenylalanine, the CDR3 comprises 16 residues. Kept here is only the CDR3 DNA, which spans 48 bases and is read in frame from base 1. V is reduced by 4 bases and J by 0 bases, leaving a spacing of 13 bases between them.